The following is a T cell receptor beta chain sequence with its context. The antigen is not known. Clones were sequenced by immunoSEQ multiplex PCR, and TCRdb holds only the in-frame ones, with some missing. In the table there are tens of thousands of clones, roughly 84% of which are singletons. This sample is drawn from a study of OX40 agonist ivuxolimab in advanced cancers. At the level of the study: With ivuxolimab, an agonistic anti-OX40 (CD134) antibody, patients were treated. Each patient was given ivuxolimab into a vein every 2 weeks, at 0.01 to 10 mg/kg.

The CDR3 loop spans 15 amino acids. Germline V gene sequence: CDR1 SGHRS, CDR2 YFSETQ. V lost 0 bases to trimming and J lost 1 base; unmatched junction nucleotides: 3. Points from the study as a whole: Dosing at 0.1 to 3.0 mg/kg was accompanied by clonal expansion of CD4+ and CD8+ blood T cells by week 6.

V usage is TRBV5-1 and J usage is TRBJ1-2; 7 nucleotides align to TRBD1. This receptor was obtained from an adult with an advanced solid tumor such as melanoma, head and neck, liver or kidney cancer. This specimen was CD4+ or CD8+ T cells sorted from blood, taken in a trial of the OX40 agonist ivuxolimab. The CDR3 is CASSLGQGINYGYTF. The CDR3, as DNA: TGCGCCAGCAGCTTGGGACAGGGTATTAACTATGGCTACACCTTC.